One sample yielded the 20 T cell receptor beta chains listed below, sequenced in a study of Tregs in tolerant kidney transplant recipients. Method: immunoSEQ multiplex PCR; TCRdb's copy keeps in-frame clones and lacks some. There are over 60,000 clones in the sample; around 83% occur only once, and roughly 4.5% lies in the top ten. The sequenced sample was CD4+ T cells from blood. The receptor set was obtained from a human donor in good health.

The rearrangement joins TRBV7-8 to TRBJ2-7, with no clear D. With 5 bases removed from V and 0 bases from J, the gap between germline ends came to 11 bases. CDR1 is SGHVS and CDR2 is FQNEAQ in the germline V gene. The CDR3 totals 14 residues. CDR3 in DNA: TGTGCCAGCAGCGCCAGTCTTCTCTCCTACGAGCAGTACTTC. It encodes CASSASLLSYEQYF.

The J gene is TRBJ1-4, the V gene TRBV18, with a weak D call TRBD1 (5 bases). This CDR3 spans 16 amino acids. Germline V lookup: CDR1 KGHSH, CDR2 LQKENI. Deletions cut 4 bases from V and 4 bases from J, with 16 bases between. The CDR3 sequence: CASSQGSWFDNEKLFF. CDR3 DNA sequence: TGTGCCAGCTCACAGGGGAGCTGGTTCGATAATGAAAAACTGTTTTTT.

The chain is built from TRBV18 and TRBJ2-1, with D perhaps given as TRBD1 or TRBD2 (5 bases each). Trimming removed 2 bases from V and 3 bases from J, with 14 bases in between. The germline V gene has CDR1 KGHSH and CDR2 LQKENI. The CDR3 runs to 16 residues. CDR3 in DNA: TGTGCCAGCTCACCAGACCCAGGGACCCGCTACAATGAGCAGTTCTTC. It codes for CASSPDPGTRYNEQFF. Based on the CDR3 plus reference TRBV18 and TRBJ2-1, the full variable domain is NAGVMQNPRHLVRRRGQEARLRCSPMKGHSHVYWYRQLPEEGLKFMVYLQKENIIDESGMPKERFSAEFPKEGPSILRIQQVVRGDSAAYFCASSPDPGTRYNEQFFGPGTRLTVL.

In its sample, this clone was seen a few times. The CDR3 here is CAWGQGGTEAFF. The CDR3 bases are TGTGCCTGGGGACAGGGAGGCACTGAAGCTTTCTTT. The J gene is TRBJ1-1, the V gene TRBV30; TRBD1 matches at 8 bases. Germline V gene lookup returns CDR1 GTSNPN and CDR2 SVGIG (reference sequence). V lost 5 bases, J lost 4 bases, and 3 bases stayed unmatched. The CDR3 contains 12 residues.

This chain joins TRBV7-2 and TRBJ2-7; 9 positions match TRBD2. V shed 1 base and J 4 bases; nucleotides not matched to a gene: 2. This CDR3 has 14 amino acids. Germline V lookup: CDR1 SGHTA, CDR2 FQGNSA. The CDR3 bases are TGTGCCAGCAGCTTAGTAGCGGGAGCATACGAGCAGTACTTC. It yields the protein CASSLVAGAYEQYF.

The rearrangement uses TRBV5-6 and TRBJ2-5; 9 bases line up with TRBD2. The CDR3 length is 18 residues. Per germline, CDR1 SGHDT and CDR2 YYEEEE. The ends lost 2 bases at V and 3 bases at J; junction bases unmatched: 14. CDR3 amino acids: CASSFPAGGDGRKETQYF. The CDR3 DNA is TGTGCCAGCAGCTTCCCAGCGGGAGGTGATGGCCGTAAAGAGACCCAGTACTTC. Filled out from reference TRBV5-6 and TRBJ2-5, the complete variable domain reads DAGVTQSPTHLIKTRGQQVTLRCSPKSGHDTVSWYQQALGQGPQFIFQYYEEEERQRGNFPDRFSGHQFPNYSSELNVNALLLGDSALYLCASSFPAGGDGRKETQYFGPGTRLLVL.

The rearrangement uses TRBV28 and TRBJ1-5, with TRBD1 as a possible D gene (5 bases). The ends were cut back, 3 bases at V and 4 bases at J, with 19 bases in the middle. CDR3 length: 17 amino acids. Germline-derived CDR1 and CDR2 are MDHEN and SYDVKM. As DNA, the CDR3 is TGTGCCAGCAGTTTTCTCAGCCTTGGGGGGGATAATCAGCCCCAGCATTTT. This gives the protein CASSFLSLGGDNQPQHF.

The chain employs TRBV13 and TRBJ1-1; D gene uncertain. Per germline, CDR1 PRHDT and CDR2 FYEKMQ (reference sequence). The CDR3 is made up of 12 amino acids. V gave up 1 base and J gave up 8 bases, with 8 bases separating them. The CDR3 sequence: CASSLDGSEAFF. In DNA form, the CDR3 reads TGTGCCAGCAGCTTAGACGGGTCCGAAGCTTTCTTT.

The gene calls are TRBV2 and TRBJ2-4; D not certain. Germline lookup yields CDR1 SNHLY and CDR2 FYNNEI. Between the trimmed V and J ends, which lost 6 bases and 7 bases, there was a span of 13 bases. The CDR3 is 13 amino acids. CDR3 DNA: TGTGCCAGCAGCGGTGATAAGGTTAACATTCAGTACTTC. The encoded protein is CASSGDKVNIQYF.

The CDR3: CASSYSQGYEQYF. The CDR3 region has the DNA TGTGCCAGCAGTTACTCCCAGGGTTACGAGCAGTACTTC. The chain couples TRBV6-6 to TRBJ2-7; D is perhaps TRBD1 (5 bases). This CDR3 region has 13 residues. Germline V gives CDR1 MNHNY, CDR2 SVGAGI (reference sequence). Trimming shortened V by 0 bases and J by 4 bases, and 7 bases separated the two germline ends.

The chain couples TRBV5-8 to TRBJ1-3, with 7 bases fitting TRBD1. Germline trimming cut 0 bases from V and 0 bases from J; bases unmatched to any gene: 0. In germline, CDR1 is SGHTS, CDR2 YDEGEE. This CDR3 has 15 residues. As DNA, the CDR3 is TGTGCCAGCAGCTTGGGGGACAGCTCTGGAAACACCATATATTTT. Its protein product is CASSLGDSSGNTIYF.

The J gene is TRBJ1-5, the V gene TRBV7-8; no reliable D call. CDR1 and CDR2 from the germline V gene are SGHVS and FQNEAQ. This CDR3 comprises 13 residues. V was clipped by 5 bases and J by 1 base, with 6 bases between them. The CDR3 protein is CASSPQSNQPQHF. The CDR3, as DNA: TGTGCCAGCAGCCCCCAGAGCAATCAGCCCCAGCATTTT. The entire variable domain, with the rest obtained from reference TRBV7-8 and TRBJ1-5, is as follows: GAGVSQSPRYKVAKRGQDVALRCDPISGHVSLFWYQQALGQGPEFLTYFQNEAQLDKSGLPSDRFFAERPEGSVSTLKIQRTQQEDSAVYLCASSPQSNQPQHFGDGTRLSIL.

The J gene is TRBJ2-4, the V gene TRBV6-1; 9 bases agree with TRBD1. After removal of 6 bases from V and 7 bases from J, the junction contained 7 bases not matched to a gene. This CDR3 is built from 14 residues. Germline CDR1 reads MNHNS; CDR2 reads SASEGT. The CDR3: CASRPTGGSNIQYF. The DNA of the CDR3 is TGTGCCAGCAGGCCCACAGGGGGCAGCAACATTCAGTACTTC.

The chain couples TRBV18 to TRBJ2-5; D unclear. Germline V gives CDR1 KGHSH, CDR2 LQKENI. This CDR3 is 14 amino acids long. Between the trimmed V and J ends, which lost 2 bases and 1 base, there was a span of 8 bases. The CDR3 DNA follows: TGTGCCAGCTCACCAGGCTCCACCCAAGAGACCCAGTACTTC. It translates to CASSPGSTQETQYF.

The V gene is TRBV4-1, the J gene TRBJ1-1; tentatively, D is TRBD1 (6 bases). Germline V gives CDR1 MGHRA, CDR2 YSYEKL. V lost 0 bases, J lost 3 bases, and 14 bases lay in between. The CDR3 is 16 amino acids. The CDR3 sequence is CASSQDGGRGDTEAFF. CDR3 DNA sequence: TGCGCCAGCAGCCAAGATGGGGGGCGAGGGGACACTGAAGCTTTCTTT.

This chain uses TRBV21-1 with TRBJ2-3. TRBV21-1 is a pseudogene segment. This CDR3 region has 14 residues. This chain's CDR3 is CASSKGSSTDTQYF. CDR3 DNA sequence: TGTGCCAGCAGCAAGGGGTCTAGCACAGATACGCAGTATTTT.

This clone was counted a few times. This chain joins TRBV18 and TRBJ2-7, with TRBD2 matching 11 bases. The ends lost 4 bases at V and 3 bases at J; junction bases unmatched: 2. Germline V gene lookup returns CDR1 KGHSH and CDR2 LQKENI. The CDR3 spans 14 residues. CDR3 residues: CASSLTSGNYEQYF. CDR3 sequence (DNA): TGTGCCAGCTCACTGACTAGCGGGAACTACGAGCAGTACTTC. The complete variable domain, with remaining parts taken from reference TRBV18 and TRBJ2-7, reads NAGVMQNPRHLVRRRGQEARLRCSPMKGHSHVYWYRQLPEEGLKFMVYLQKENIIDESGMPKERFSAEFPKEGPSILRIQQVVRGDSAAYFCASSLTSGNYEQYFGPGTRLTVT.

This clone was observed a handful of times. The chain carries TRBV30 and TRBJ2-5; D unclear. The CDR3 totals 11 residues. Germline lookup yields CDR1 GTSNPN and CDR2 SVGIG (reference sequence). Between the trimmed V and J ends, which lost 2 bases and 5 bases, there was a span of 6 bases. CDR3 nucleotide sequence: TGTGCCTGGAGTTATGGCGAGACCCAGTACTTC. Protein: CAWSYGETQYF.

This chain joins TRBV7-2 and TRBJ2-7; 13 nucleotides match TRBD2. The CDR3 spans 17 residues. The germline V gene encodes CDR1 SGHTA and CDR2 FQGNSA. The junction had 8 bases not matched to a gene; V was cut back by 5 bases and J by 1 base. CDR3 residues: CASSLQPLAGGSYEQYF. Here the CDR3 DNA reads TGTGCCAGCAGCCTCCAGCCACTAGCGGGAGGGTCCTACGAGCAGTACTTC.

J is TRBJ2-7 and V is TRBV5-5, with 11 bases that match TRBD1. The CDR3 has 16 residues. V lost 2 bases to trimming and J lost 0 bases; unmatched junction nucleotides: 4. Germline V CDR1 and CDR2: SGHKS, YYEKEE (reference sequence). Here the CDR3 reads CASSLGQGAYSYEQYF. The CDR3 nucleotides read TGTGCCAGCAGCTTAGGACAGGGGGCATACTCCTACGAGCAGTACTTC.